Listed here are 20 T cell receptor beta chains from one sample, sequenced in a study of shared clonotypes between healthy human individuals (TCRdb year 2020). Libraries were made using the immunoSEQ multiplex PCR assay. TCRdb holds this immuneACCESS table with in-frame rearrangements only. Some clones are missing; in checked studies, unresolved V genes explain under half, and the rest has no known cause. Present in this sample are approximately 340,000 clones, about 74% of which were seen just once. The ten largest make up over 9% of the sample. Sequenced: memory CD4+ T cells sorted from blood. The sample's cell subset or site label is to be understood as: CD45RA-negative fraction. These receptors originate from a man between 25 and 39 years old in good health.

This clone showed up just a few times. The V gene is TRBV5-3, the J gene TRBJ2-7, with TRBD1 matching over 9 bases. TRBV5-3 is assigned to the ORF class and has an uncertain function. This CDR3 has 16 amino acids. J was trimmed by 1 base and V by 4 bases; bases with no gene match: 9. CDR3 residues: CARSEGGQGVSYEQYF. Here the CDR3 DNA reads TGTGCCAGAAGCGAGGGGGGACAGGGAGTGTCCTACGAGCAGTACTTC.

The chain carries TRBV7-6 and TRBJ2-5; D call uncertain. V was cut by 1 base and J by 0 bases, with 6 bases left in between. This CDR3 comprises 14 residues. Germline V gives CDR1 SGHVS, CDR2 FNYEAQ. The CDR3 loop reads CASSLVPDQETQYF. The CDR3 DNA reads TGTGCCAGCAGCTTAGTTCCGGACCAAGAGACCCAGTACTTC. Supplemented by reference TRBV7-6 and TRBJ2-5, the full variable domain reads GAGVSQSPRYKVTKRGQDVALRCDPISGHVSLYWYRQALGQGPEFLTYFNYEAQQDKSGLPNDRFSAERPEGSISTLTIQRTEQRDSAMYRCASSLVPDQETQYFGPGTRLLVL.

The chain joins TRBV19 to TRBJ2-3; D tentatively fits TRBD1 or TRBD2 (5 bases each). The germline CDR1 and CDR2 sequences are LNHDA and SQIVND (reference sequence). The CDR3 totals 17 residues. The V end was cut by 3 bases, the J end by 6 bases, with 22 bases between. CDR3 in DNA: TGTGCCAGTAGTATGAGGGGTCACCTGACCCTGCTGGATACGCAGTATTTT. Protein sequence: CASSMRGHLTLLDTQYF.

This clone was counted between two and nine times. V gene TRBV11-2 combines with J gene TRBJ1-2, with 9 bases aligning to TRBD1. From germline, CDR1 is SGHAT and CDR2 FQNNGV. This CDR3 is 15 amino acids long. Trimming removed 1 base from V and 4 bases from J; junction bases left unmatched: 4. DNA for the CDR3: TGTGCCAGCAGCTTAGGTGGACAGGGGATCTATGGCTACACCTTC. Translated: CASSLGGQGIYGYTF.

The chain employs TRBV14 and TRBJ1-1; 7 nucleotides align to TRBD1. The length of the CDR3 is 16 residues. Trimming took 4 bases from V and 3 from J; bases not matched to a gene: 11. Germline loops: CDR1 SGHDN, CDR2 FVKESK. CDR3 bases: TGTGCCAGCAGCCTAAGGGGGCCTGCTCGGGACACTGAAGCTTTCTTT. Its protein is CASSLRGPARDTEAFF.

This clone showed up just once. The gene calls are TRBV5-1 and TRBJ2-5; no reliable D call. The CDR3 consists of 14 residues. Germline V lookup: CDR1 SGHRS, CDR2 YFSETQ. V was clipped by 0 bases and J by 5 bases, with 11 bases between them. The CDR3 coding sequence is TGCGCCAGCAGCTTGGGTGCTACCTGGGAGACCCAGTACTTC. Amino acids: CASSLGATWETQYF. The variable domain in full, with the rest retrieved from reference TRBV5-1 and TRBJ2-5, is KAGVTQTPRYLIKTRGQQVTLSCSPISGHRSVSWYQQTPGQGLQFLFEYFSETQRNKGNFPGRFSGRQFSNSRSEMNVSTLELGDSALYLCASSLGATWETQYFGPGTRLLVL.

This chain joins TRBV11-2 and TRBJ2-4; D unresolved. Germline V CDR1 and CDR2: SGHAT, FQNNGV. This CDR3 comprises 14 residues. Trimming took 1 base from V and 10 from J, leaving 14 bases between them. CDR3 nucleotide sequence: TGTGCCAGCAGCTTAGGTGGACCCGGGCGGATTCAGTACTTC. This encodes CASSLGGPGRIQYF.

The chain employs TRBV7-9 and TRBJ2-5, with 14 bases identical to TRBD2. V trimming: 2 bases; J trimming: 5 bases; junction bases outside the gene matches: 13. CDR1 is SEHNR and CDR2 is FQNEAQ in the germline V gene (reference sequence). The CDR3 runs 19 residues. Here the CDR3 DNA reads TGTGCCAGCAGCTTATACCCCCCCGGGACTAGCGGGAGAACGGAGACCCAGTACTTC. The encoded protein is CASSLYPPGTSGRTETQYF.

The chain employs TRBV4-3 and TRBJ2-1; no firm D call. The CDR3 covers 14 residues. Germline values: CDR1 LGHNA, CDR2 YSLEER. The ends were cut back, 0 bases at V and 3 bases at J, with 6 bases in the middle. As DNA, the CDR3 is TGCGCCAGCAGCCAAGAAATATACTACAATGAGCAGTTCTTC. It is translated as CASSQEIYYNEQFF.

This clone was observed a few times. This chain joins TRBV7-9 and TRBJ2-3; D remains ambiguous. V was shortened by 1 base and J by 1 base, with 6 bases between the two germline ends. The germline V gene encodes CDR1 SEHNR and CDR2 FQNEAQ (reference sequence). The CDR3 is 14 amino acids. Here the CDR3 reads CASSLDRGTDTQYF. CDR3 DNA: TGTGCCAGCAGCTTAGATCGTGGCACAGATACGCAGTATTTT.

V gene TRBV15 combines with J gene TRBJ2-1; 12 bases line up with TRBD2. The CDR3 has 16 amino acids. Germline CDR1 reads LNHNV; CDR2 reads YYDKDF (reference sequence). V was pared by 1 base and J by 6 bases, with 4 bases of the junction left unmatched. The CDR3 coding sequence is TGTGCCACCAGCAGAGGACTGGGACTAGCGGGCAATGAGCAGTTCTTC. The encoded protein is CATSRGLGLAGNEQFF.

V usage is TRBV7-2 and J usage is TRBJ2-3; D may be TRBD1 or TRBD2 (5 bases each). There are 16 residues in the CDR3. Germline CDR1 and CDR2: SGHTA and FQGNSA. V shed 3 bases and J shed 0 bases, with 13 bases lying between them. The CDR3 DNA reads TGTGCCAGCAGCTTCGGGGCAGGCCCAAGCACAGATACGCAGTATTTT. This codes for CASSFGAGPSTDTQYF.

The V call is TRBV28, the J call TRBJ2-7, with D hard to call. V was cut by 3 bases and J by 9 bases, with 9 bases left in between. This CDR3 comprises 11 residues. Germline V lookup: CDR1 MDHEN, CDR2 SYDVKM. Here the CDR3 reads CASSFLLSQYF. CDR3 nucleotide sequence: TGTGCCAGCAGTTTTCTCTTGTCGCAGTACTTC. The full variable domain, its missing parts supplied by reference TRBV28 and TRBJ2-7, is DVKVTQSSRYLVKRTGEKVFLECVQDMDHENMFWYRQDPGLGLRLIYFSYDVKMKEKGDIPEGYSVSREKKERFSLILESASTNQTSMYLCASSFLLSQYFGPGTRLTVT.

The J gene is TRBJ2-2, the V gene TRBV9; D remains unclear. The CDR3 runs 16 residues. The germline CDR1 and CDR2 sequences are SGDLS and YYNGEE. Trimming pared 0 bases from V and 5 bases from J, leaving 14 bases between. The DNA of the CDR3 is TGTGCCAGCAGCGTAGCTACAACGGGCGGAACCGGGGAGCTGTTTTTT. The encoded protein is CASSVATTGGTGELFF.

The CDR3 here is CSVNPVGEQFF. CDR3 sequence (DNA): TGCAGTGTTAACCCAGTGGGTGAGCAGTTCTTC. The rearrangement joins TRBV20-1 to TRBJ2-1, with D unclear. Between the trimmed V and J ends, which lost 7 bases and 9 bases, there was a span of 13 bases. This CDR3 is built from 11 residues. CDR1 is DFQATT, CDR2 SNEGSKA, per germline (reference sequence).

This clone was seen only a few times. The chain couples TRBV28 to TRBJ2-1, with a possible D match to TRBD2 (6 bases). Trimming left V 5 bases short and J 6 bases short, with 11 bases between. Germline V gene lookup returns CDR1 MDHEN and CDR2 SYDVKM. This CDR3 region has 13 residues. Written as DNA, the CDR3 is TGTGCCAGCAGTGTGGTCGGGGGCAATGAGCAGTTCTTC. Translating gives CASSVVGGNEQFF.

This clone was recorded only once. The J gene is TRBJ2-5, the V gene TRBV10-3; 7 bases match TRBD2. With V trimmed by 10 bases and J by 1 base, 6 bases remained unmatched. This CDR3 has 13 residues. CDR1 is ENHRY and CDR2 is SYGVKD in the germline V gene. CDR3 DNA sequence: TGTGCCACCAAGGGACTACCCCAAGAGACCCAGTACTTC. Translated, it gives CATKGLPQETQYF.

V and J are TRBV5-1 and TRBJ2-7; 12 bases agree with TRBD2. The germline CDR1 and CDR2 sequences are SGHRS and YFSETQ. Trimming at V came to 4 bases and at J to 6 bases, leaving 8 bases not matched to a gene. This CDR3 region has 15 residues. The CDR3 is CASSRLAGDPPEQYF. The CDR3 DNA reads as TGCGCCAGCAGCCGACTAGCGGGAGATCCCCCCGAGCAGTACTTC.

The chain carries TRBV19 and TRBJ2-7; no firm D call. The germline CDR1 and CDR2 sequences are LNHDA and SQIVND (reference sequence). This CDR3 comprises 14 residues. With 7 bases removed from V and 3 bases from J, the gap between germline ends came to 16 bases. The CDR3 loop is CASTPKNPLYEQYF. For the CDR3, the DNA is TGTGCCAGTACTCCTAAGAACCCCCTCTACGAGCAGTACTTC.

The J gene is TRBJ1-2, the V gene TRBV5-4; D gene uncertain. This CDR3 comprises 15 residues. Germline V gene lookup returns CDR1 SGHNT and CDR2 YYREEE (reference sequence). V was shortened by 4 bases and J by 7 bases, with 20 bases between the two germline ends. CDR3 region: CASSETALKGPGYTF. CDR3 in DNA: TGTGCCAGCAGCGAAACAGCGTTAAAGGGTCCTGGCTACACCTTC.